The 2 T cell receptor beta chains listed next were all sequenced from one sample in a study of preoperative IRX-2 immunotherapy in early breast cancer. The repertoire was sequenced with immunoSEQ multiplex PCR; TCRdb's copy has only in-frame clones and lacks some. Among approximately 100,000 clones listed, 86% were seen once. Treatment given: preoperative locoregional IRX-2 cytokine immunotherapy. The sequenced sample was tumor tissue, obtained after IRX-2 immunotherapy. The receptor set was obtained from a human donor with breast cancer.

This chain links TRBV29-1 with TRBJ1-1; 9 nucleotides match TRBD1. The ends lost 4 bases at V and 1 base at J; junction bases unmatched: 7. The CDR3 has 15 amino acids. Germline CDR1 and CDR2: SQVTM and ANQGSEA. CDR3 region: CSVVRTGAANTEAFF. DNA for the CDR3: TGCAGCGTTGTCCGGACAGGGGCCGCGAACACTGAAGCTTTCTTT.

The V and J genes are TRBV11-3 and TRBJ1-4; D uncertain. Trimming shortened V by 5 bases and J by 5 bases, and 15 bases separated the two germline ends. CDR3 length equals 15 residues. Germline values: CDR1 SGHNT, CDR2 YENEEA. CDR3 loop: CASSAELAYNEKLFF. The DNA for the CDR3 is TGTGCCAGCAGCGCCGAACTTGCTTACAATGAAAAACTGTTTTTT.